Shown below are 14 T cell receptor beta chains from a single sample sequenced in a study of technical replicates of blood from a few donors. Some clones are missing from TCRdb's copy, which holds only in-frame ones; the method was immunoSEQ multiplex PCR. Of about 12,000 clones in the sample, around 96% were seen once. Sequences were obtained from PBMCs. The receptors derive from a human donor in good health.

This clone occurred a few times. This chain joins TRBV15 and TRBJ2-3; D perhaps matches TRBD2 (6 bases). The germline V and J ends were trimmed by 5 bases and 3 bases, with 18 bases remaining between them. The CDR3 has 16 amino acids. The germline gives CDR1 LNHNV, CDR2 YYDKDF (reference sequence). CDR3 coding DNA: TGTGCCACCAGCCGTCTACCGGGAGACGGGACAGATACGCAGTATTTT. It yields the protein CATSRLPGDGTDTQYF.

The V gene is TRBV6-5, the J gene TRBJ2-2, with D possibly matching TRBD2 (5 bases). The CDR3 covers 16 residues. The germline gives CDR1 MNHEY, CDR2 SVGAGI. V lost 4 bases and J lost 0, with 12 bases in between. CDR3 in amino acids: CASSWEISSNTGELFF. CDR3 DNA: TGTGCCAGCAGTTGGGAGATATCCTCGAACACCGGGGAGCTGTTTTTT.

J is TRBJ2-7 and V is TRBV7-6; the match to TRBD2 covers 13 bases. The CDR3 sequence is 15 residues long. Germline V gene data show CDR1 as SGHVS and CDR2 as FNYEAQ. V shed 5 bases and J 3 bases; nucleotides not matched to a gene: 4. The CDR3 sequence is CASSRGLAGDYEQYF. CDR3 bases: TGTGCCAGCAGCCGAGGACTAGCGGGAGACTACGAGCAGTACTTC.

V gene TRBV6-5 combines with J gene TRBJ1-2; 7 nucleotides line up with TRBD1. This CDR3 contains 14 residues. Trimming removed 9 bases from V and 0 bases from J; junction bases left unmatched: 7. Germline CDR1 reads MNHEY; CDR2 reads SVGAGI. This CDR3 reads CASRYRGSNYGYTF. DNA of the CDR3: TGTGCCAGTAGGTACAGGGGATCTAACTATGGCTACACCTTC.

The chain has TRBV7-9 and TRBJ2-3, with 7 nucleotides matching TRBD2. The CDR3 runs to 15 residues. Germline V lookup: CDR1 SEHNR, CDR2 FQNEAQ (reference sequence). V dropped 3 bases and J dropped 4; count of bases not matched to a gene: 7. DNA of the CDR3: TGTGCCAGCAGCTTTCATAGCGGGTTCGCAGATACGCAGTATTTT. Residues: CASSFHSGFADTQYF.

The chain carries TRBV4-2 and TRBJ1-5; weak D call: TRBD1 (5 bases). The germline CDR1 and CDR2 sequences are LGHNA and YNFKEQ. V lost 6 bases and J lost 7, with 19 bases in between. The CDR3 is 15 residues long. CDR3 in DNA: TGTGCCAGCAGTCCTGGCGTCGGGGGAGAACAGCCCCAGCATTTT. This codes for CASSPGVGGEQPQHF.

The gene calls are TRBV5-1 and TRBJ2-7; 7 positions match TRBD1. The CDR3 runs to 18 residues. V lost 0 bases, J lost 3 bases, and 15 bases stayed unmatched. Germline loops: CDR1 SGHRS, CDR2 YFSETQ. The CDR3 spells CASSLAPYDVQGLYEQYF. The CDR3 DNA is TGCGCCAGCAGCTTGGCTCCGTACGACGTACAGGGGCTCTACGAGCAGTACTTC.

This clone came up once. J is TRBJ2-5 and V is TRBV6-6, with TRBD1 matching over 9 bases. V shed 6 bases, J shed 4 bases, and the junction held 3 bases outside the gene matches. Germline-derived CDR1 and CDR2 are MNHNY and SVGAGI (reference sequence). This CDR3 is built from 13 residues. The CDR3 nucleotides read TGTGCCAGCAGACGGGGACAGGGAGAGACCCAGTACTTC. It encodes CASRRGQGETQYF.

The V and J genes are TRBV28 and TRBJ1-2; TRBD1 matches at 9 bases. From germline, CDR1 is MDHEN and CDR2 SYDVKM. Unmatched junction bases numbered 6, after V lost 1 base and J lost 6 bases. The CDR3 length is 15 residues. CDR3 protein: CASSLFGTGRNGYTF. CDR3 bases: TGTGCCAGCAGTTTATTCGGGACAGGGAGAAATGGCTACACCTTC.

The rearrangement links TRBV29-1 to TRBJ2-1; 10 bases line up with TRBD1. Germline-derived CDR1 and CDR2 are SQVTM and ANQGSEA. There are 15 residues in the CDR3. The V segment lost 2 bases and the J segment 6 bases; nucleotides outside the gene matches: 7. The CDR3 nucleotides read TGCAGCGTTGAACGGAGGGACAGGGGATTCAATGAGCAGTTCTTC. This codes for CSVERRDRGFNEQFF.

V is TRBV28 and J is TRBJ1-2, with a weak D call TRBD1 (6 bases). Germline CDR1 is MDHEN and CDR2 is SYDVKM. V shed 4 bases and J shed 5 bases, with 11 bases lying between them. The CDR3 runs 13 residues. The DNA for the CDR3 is TGTGCCAGCAGTTCCGGGACAAGTTATGGCTACACCTTC. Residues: CASSSGTSYGYTF.

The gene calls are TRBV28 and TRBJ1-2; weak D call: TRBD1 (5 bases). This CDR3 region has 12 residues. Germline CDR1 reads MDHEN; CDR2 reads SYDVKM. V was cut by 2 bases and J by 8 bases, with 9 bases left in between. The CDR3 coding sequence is TGTGCCAGCAGTTTACAGGGCGGAGGCTACACCTTC. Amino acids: CASSLQGGGYTF.

CDR3 sequence: CASSLGLAGTGELFF. In DNA, the CDR3 is TGTGCCAGCAGCTTAGGGCTAGCCGGCACCGGGGAGCTGTTTTTT. This rearrangement joins TRBV11-2 to TRBJ2-2; TRBD2 might be the D (5 bases). Per the germline V gene, CDR1 is SGHAT and CDR2 is FQNNGV. The CDR3 runs to 15 residues. Deletions cut 1 base from V and 4 bases from J, with 10 bases between. Drawing the rest from reference TRBV11-2 and TRBJ2-2, the complete variable domain is EAGVAQSPRYKIIEKRQSVAFWCNPISGHATLYWYQQILGQGPKLLIQFQNNGVVDDSQLPKDRFSAERLKGVDSTLKIQPAKLEDSAVYLCASSLGLAGTGELFFGEGSRLTVL.

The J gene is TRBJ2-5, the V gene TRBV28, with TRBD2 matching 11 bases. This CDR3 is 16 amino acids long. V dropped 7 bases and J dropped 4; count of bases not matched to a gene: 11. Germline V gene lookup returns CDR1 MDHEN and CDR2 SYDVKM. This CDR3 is CASIPGTSGGRETQYF. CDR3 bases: TGTGCCAGCATACCCGGGACTAGCGGTGGGCGAGAGACCCAGTACTTC.